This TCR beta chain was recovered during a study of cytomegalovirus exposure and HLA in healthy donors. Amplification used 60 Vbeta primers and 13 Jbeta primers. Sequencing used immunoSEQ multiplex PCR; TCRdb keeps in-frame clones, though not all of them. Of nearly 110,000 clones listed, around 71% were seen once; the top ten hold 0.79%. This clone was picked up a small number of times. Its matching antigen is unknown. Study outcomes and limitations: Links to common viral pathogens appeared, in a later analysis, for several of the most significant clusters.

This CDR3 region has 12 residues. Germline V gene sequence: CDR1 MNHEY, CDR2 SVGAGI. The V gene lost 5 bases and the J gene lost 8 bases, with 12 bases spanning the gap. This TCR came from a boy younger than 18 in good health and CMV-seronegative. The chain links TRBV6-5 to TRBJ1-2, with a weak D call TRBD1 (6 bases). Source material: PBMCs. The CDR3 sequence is CASSRQAGGYTF. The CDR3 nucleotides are TGTGCCAGCAGTAGACAGGCGGGCGGCTACACCTTC.